Listed below are T cell receptor beta chains from one sample, sequenced in a study of T cells in Graves' hyperthyroidism and ophthalmopathy. Via MiXCR, TCRdb re-called the multiplex PCR reads, giving one row per CDR3 protein. Of roughly 710,000 distinct CDR3 sequences in the sample, roughly a third were seen once. The source material was blood. The receptor source for this set is a woman in her thirties or forties with Graves' hyperthyroidism. Both conserved end residues are part of each CDR3. The order of the fields is J gene, V gene, D gene, clone size, CDR3 protein, CDR3 DNA. The D gene is left open where the match is weak. Not all rows give a size; the values are once, few, many and, for expanded clones, a class.

TRBJ1-2 TRBV24-1 TRBD1 - CATQERTGGEGYTF TGTGCCACCCAGGAGAGGACAGGGGGCGAGGGCTACACCTTC
TRBJ2-3 TRBV6-1 - - CASSPRDSTDTQYF TGTGCCAGCAGTCCCCGGGACAGCACAGATACGCAGTATTTT
TRBJ2-7 TRBV4-3 - - CASSQDGTGPYEQYF TGCGCCAGCAGCCAAGATGGTACAGGGCCCTACGAGCAGTACTTC
TRBJ1-1 TRBV6-5 TRBD1 - CASSKIQGYTEAFF TGTGCCAGCAGTAAGATACAGGGGTACACTGAAGCTTTCTTT
TRBJ1-2 TRBV15 - once CATSRYSGASLNYGYTF TGTGCCACCAGCAGATACTCAGGGGCCTCACTTAACTATGGCTACACCTTC
TRBJ1-2 TRBV6-5 - - CASSEFWQGESYGYTF TGTGCCAGCAGTGAATTTTGGCAGGGCGAGAGCTATGGCTACACCTTC
TRBJ1-1 TRBV13 TRBD1 few CASSPSGTGATEAFF TGTGCCAGCAGCCCGTCCGGGACAGGAGCCACTGAAGCTTTCTTT
TRBJ2-5 TRBV10-2 - - CASRHTETQYF TGCGCCAGCAGACATACGGAGACCCAGTACTTC
TRBJ1-5 TRBV2 - - CASKEGASNQPQHF TGTGCCAGCAAGGAAGGGGCTAGCAATCAGCCCCAGCATTTT
TRBJ1-6 TRBV7-3 - few CASSLHRTDSNSPLHF TGTGCCAGCAGCTTACACCGGACAGACTCCAATTCACCCCTCCACTTT
TRBJ2-7 TRBV7-2 TRBD1 many CASSPGQGDYEQYF TGTGCCAGCAGCCCGGGACAGGGGGACTACGAGCAGTACTTC
TRBJ2-3 TRBV7-2 TRBD1 - CASSSHRTGASTDTQYF TGTGCCAGCAGCTCTCATCGGACAGGGGCCAGCACAGATACGCAGTATTTT